The clone carrying this TCR beta chain appeared a few times. The antigen is unknown. Time point specified: sample taken at primary tumor resection. Unsorted samples of tumor, nontumor lung or frozen PBMC had their whole RNA sequenced. The cohort: approximately 66 early-stage, untreated non-small cell lung cancer patients. The data derive from a study of spatial heterogeneity in lung cancer. Regarding the study as a whole: Resection saw ubiquitous expanded tumor TCRs appear in blood more than follow-up did.

TCRdb processed the 5' RACE reads anew with MiXCR; each CDR3 protein has one entry. Counted here are approximately 92,000 distinct CDR3 sequences, 10% to 15% occurring once; the ten biggest clones make up approximately 39%. The source material was PBMCs, sampled at surgery. The TCR sequence derives from a male donor with early-stage non-small cell lung cancer.

For the CDR3, the DNA is TGCAGTGCTAGGATAACAGGGGACAATCAGCCCCAGCATTTT. Translation: CSARITGDNQPQHF. The chain combines TRBV20-1 with TRBJ1-5; 7 positions agree with TRBD1. The CDR3 sequence is 14 residues long. CDR1 and CDR2 from the germline V gene are DFQATT and SNEGSKA (reference sequence). Losses at the gene ends were 3 bases for V and 3 bases for J; bases not matched to a gene: 5.